Listed here are 20 T cell receptor beta chains from one sample, sequenced in a study of T cells in Graves' hyperthyroidism and ophthalmopathy. TCR beta CDR3 regions were amplified from RNA transcripts. An initial round of RT-PCR targeting the TCR CDR3 relied on the HTBI primer set. TCRdb re-analysed the multiplex PCR reads in MiXCR, keeping a single row per CDR3 protein. The table shows under 450,000 distinct CDR3 sequences, with about 15% occurring only once. Sample: blood. The receptors were gathered from a woman aged 25 to 39 with Graves' hyperthyroidism that later progressed to Graves' ophthalmopathy.

Worth noting for this clonotype: One base away lies a much larger clone, so this may be a sequencing read error. This chain connects TRBV5-1 to TRBJ2-1; 11 bases are shared with TRBD2. J lost 9 bases, V lost 2 bases, and 13 bases had no gene match. Looked up from germline, CDR1 is SGHRS and CDR2 is YFSETQ. The CDR3 loop spans 17 amino acids. The CDR3 spells CASSFAPTSGAWGEQFF. CDR3 bases: TGCGCCAGCAGCTTCGCCCCGACTAGCGGGGCCTGGGGTGAGCAGTTCTTC. The full variable domain, in which reference TRBV5-1 and TRBJ2-1 provide the parts outside the CDR3, is KAGVTQTPRYLIKTRGQQVTLSCSPISGHRSVSWYQQTPGQGLQFLFEYFSETQRNKGNFPGRFSGRQFSNSRSEMNVSTLELGDSALYLCASSFAPTSGAWGEQFFGPGTRLTVL.

This clonotype was observed at least ten times. The V and J genes are TRBV12-3 or TRBV12-4 and TRBJ1-1, with 8 bases identical to TRBD1. With 7 bases clipped from V and 6 bases from J, the junction kept 7 bases outside the gene matches. The CDR3 runs to 13 residues. The CDR3 protein is CASTDRGYSEAFF. The CDR3, as DNA: TGTGCCAGCACTGACAGGGGATATTCTGAAGCTTTCTTT.

This clonotype was counted ten times or more. This chain connects TRBV4-1 to TRBJ2-7; TRBD2 might be the D (5 bases). The V gene lost 1 base and the J gene lost 0 bases, with 7 bases spanning the gap. The CDR3 has 14 residues. Germline CDR1 reads MGHRA; CDR2 reads YSYEKL. The CDR3 nucleotides are TGCGCCAGCAGCCAAGGTGGGAGCTCCTACGAGCAGTACTTC. Its protein is CASSQGGSSYEQYF.

The V call is TRBV29-1, the J call TRBJ2-5; D is possibly TRBD1 (6 bases). CDR1 is SQVTM, CDR2 ANQGSEA, per germline. The CDR3 runs to 13 residues. V lost 6 bases, J lost 3 bases, and 14 bases lay in between. In nucleotides, the CDR3 is TGCAGCGTCGCGTGGACAGCCGAAGAGACCCAGTACTTC. Translation gives CSVAWTAEETQYF.

This clonotype was detected ten times or more. V and J are TRBV19 and TRBJ1-4; no clear D. Germline V lookup: CDR1 LNHDA, CDR2 SQIVND (reference sequence). Trimming stripped 6 bases from V and 8 bases from J, with 16 bases between. CDR3 length equals 14 residues. The chain's CDR3 is CASRTVEPREKLFF. The DNA of the CDR3 is TGTGCCAGTAGGACGGTGGAACCTCGAGAAAAACTGTTTTTT.

This clonotype was counted many times. The gene calls are TRBV27 and TRBJ1-2; tentative D call: TRBD1 (5 bases). This CDR3 spans 17 amino acids. Germline V lookup: CDR1 MNHEY, CDR2 SMNVEV (reference sequence). V lost 5 bases to trimming and J lost 3 bases, with 22 bases between them. The CDR3 coding sequence is TGTGCCAGCAGTCATACCCCCTCGGGGCCGCAACACTATGGCTACACCTTC. This encodes CASSHTPSGPQHYGYTF.

At least ten counts were recorded for this clonotype. The rearrangement joins TRBV29-1 to TRBJ1-2; D is unresolved. CDR3 size: 11 residues. With 6 bases removed from V and 4 bases from J, the gap between germline ends came to 9 bases. Germline CDR1 is SQVTM and CDR2 is ANQGSEA. CDR3 bases: TGCAGCGTCCCGGTCTCCTATGGCTACACCTTC. It codes for CSVPVSYGYTF.

This chain joins TRBV5-1 and TRBJ1-2; 10 bases map to TRBD1. CDR1 is SGHRS and CDR2 is YFSETQ in the germline V gene. The V segment lost 5 bases and the J segment 7 bases; nucleotides outside the gene matches: 8. This CDR3 region has 14 residues. The CDR3 region has the DNA TGCGCCAGCAGGCGTTCGGGACAGGGGTTTGGCTACACCTTC. This translates into CASRRSGQGFGYTF.

This clonotype was detected only a few times. The rearrangement joins TRBV4-2 to TRBJ1-6; 8 bases align to TRBD1. The germline CDR1 and CDR2 sequences are LGHNA and YNFKEQ. The CDR3 sequence is 19 residues long. Trimming cost V 0 bases and J 5 bases; bases outside gene matches: 12. This CDR3 reads CASSQEAPIRGLNNSPLHF. The CDR3 region has the DNA TGTGCCAGCAGCCAAGAGGCCCCGATCAGGGGGCTAAATAATTCACCCCTCCACTTT.

This clonotype was seen repeatedly, ten times or more. The gene calls are TRBV5-1 and TRBJ2-3; D is possibly TRBD2 (6 bases). Trimming cost V 0 bases and J 2 bases, with 13 bases left between them. In germline, CDR1 is SGHRS, CDR2 YFSETQ. This CDR3 region has 16 residues. The CDR3 protein is CASSLAASALTDTQYF. CDR3 coding DNA: TGCGCCAGCAGCTTGGCCGCTAGCGCGCTCACAGATACGCAGTATTTT.

This clonotype was counted many times. The genes are TRBV20-1 and TRBJ2-1; TRBD2 might be the D (5 bases). The germline gives CDR1 DFQATT, CDR2 SNEGSKA (reference sequence). The germline V and J ends were trimmed by 5 bases and 3 bases, with 14 bases remaining between them. The CDR3 has 14 residues. CDR3 loop: CSASSGLLYNEQFF. In DNA form, the CDR3 reads TGCAGTGCTTCAAGCGGACTCCTCTACAATGAGCAGTTCTTC.

On this clonotype itself: One base away lies a much larger clone, so this may be a sequencing read error. The chain links TRBV5-1 to TRBJ2-3, with D perhaps TRBD1 (6 bases). This CDR3 comprises 16 residues. Germline V CDR1 and CDR2: SGHRS, YFSETQ. The CDR3 reads CASSWDTGSGTDTHYF. In DNA form, the CDR3 reads TGCGCCAGCAGCTGGGATACAGGGTCTGGAACAGATACGCACTATTTT.

The rearrangement uses TRBV6-1 and TRBJ1-6, with D unresolved. Germline assignment: CDR1 MNHNS and CDR2 SASEGT. The CDR3 consists of 14 residues. With 9 bases removed from V and 5 bases from J, the gap between germline ends came to 14 bases. The CDR3 loop is CASAARANNSPLHF. For the CDR3, the DNA is TGTGCCAGTGCGGCGAGGGCGAATAATTCACCCCTCCACTTT.

V is TRBV11-2 and J is TRBJ1-2; D is undetermined. V shed 6 bases and J shed 6 bases, with 11 bases lying between them. Germline CDR1 is SGHAT and CDR2 is FQNNGV. The CDR3 covers 12 residues. CDR3 bases: TGTGCCAGCAGACTTAAACAAAATGGCTACACCTTC. Translation: CASRLKQNGYTF.

The rearrangement joins TRBV9 to TRBJ1-2, with D perhaps TRBD1 (5 bases). Deletions cut 1 base from V and 8 bases from J, with 18 bases between. Per the germline V gene, CDR1 is SGDLS and CDR2 is YYNGEE. The CDR3 has 15 residues. The CDR3 protein is CASSVNSQAWRGYTF. The CDR3 DNA is TGTGCCAGCAGCGTAAATTCACAGGCCTGGAGGGGCTACACCTTC.

This clonotype appeared a few times. The rearrangement links TRBV27 to TRBJ2-6; D remains ambiguous. The CDR3 is 13 amino acids. Trimming pared 8 bases from V and 3 bases from J, leaving 8 bases between. Per the germline V gene, CDR1 is MNHEY and CDR2 is SMNVEV (reference sequence). The CDR3 reads CASRAVGANVLTF. CDR3 DNA sequence: TGTGCCAGCCGGGCGGTTGGGGCCAACGTCCTGACTTTC.

This clonotype was seen at least ten times. This chain connects TRBV28 to TRBJ1-5; 9 bases fit TRBD1. Germline V lookup: CDR1 MDHEN, CDR2 SYDVKM. Trimming took 6 bases from V and 6 from J; bases not matched to a gene: 9. CDR3 length equals 15 residues. DNA for the CDR3: TGTGCCAGCAGAAAACAGGGGGCTGGGATTCAGCCCCAGCATTTT. This codes for CASRKQGAGIQPQHF.

This clonotype was seen repeatedly, ten times or more. The gene calls are TRBV20-1 and TRBJ1-1; 7 bases fit TRBD1. Germline values: CDR1 DFQATT, CDR2 SNEGSKA (reference sequence). Unmatched junction bases numbered 3, after V lost 1 base and J lost 1 base. The CDR3 extends over 14 amino acids. As DNA, the CDR3 is TGCAGTGCTAGAGGGAGGGACAGGAACACTGAAGCTTTCTTT. Its protein is CSARGRDRNTEAFF.

The sample holds many counts of this clonotype. This chain joins TRBV28 and TRBJ1-6, with D tentatively TRBD1 (5 bases). The germline CDR1 and CDR2 sequences are MDHEN and SYDVKM. The CDR3 totals 17 residues. Trimming took off 3 bases at V and 9 bases at J, with 21 bases between the two ends. The CDR3 region has the DNA TGTGCCAGCAGTTTTGGGGCAGGATCCGTCAATCGTTCACCCCTCCACTTT. Protein: CASSFGAGSVNRSPLHF.

The table lists this clonotype with many counts. This chain connects TRBV7-9 to TRBJ2-1; D is possibly TRBD1 (5 bases). V was clipped by 5 bases and J by 0 bases, with 17 bases between them. The V gene's germline CDR1 is SEHNR and CDR2 FQNEAQ (reference sequence). The CDR3 is 17 amino acids. The CDR3 DNA reads as TGTGCCAGCAGCCCAGGGCCAGGGTATAGCTCCTACAATGAGCAGTTCTTC. Protein sequence: CASSPGPGYSSYNEQFF. Variable domain in full (rest from reference TRBV7-9 and TRBJ2-1): DTGVSQNPRHKITKRGQNVTFRCDPISEHNRLYWYRQTLGQGPEFLTYFQNEAQLEKSRLLSDRFSAERPKGSFSTLEIQRTEQGDSAMYLCASSPGPGYSSYNEQFFGPGTRLTVL.